The rows below give T cell receptor beta chains drawn from one sample of a study of T cell responses to AZD1222 COVID-19 vaccine. The method was immunoSEQ multiplex PCR; TCRdb's version includes in-frame clones alone and lacks a portion of them. This sample has 95,000 to 110,000 clones, with about 85% found just once. The sample in question was peripheral blood, obtained 28 days after the second AZD1222 dose. These receptors all stem from an adult who received the AZD1222 COVID-19 vaccine. Both conserved end residues are part of each CDR3. D genes are given only for firm matches. Where a row states a size, it is once, few, many or the class of an expanded clone; other rows omit it.

d_call,clone_size,v_call,j_call,cdr3_nt,cdr3_aa
TRBD1,NA,TRBV6-5,TRBJ1-1,TGTGCCAGCAGATTAGGACAGGGGTGGACTGAAGCTTTCTTT,CASRLGQGWTEAFF
NA,NA,TRBV10-3,TRBJ2-2,TGTGCCATCAGTGAGTCGGGAGGGGAGCTGTTTTTT,CAISESGGELFF
TRBD1,once,TRBV6-5,TRBJ1-6,TGTGCCAGCACCTATGACAGGGAGTATTCACCCCTCCACTTT,CASTYDREYSPLHF
TRBD1,NA,TRBV7-2,TRBJ2-7,TGTGCCAGCAGCTTAGGGGGGAACCCGGGACAGGTGGAGCAGTACTTC,CASSLGGNPGQVEQYF
NA,NA,TRBV29-1,TRBJ1-1,TGCAGCGTTGAACAGGGCGCCTCGAACACTGAAGCTTTCTTT,CSVEQGASNTEAFF
TRBD1,NA,TRBV10-2,TRBJ1-5,TGCGCCAGCAGTGATGGGACAGTGACCTTTAGCAATCAGCCCCAGCATTTT,CASSDGTVTFSNQPQHF
NA,NA,TRBV25-1,TRBJ1-4,TGTGCCAGCAGTGCGGCCCTCGGAGCTAATGAAAAACTGTTTTTT,CASSAALGANEKLFF
TRBD1,NA,TRBV11-1,TRBJ1-1,TGTGCCAGCAGCTTCCAGCAGGGACAGGGACCCACTGAAGCTTTCTTT,CASSFQQGQGPTEAFF
NA,NA,TRBV12-3/TRBV12-4,TRBJ2-7,TGTGCCAGCAGTTTAGGCGGGGACGAGCAGTACTTC,CASSLGGDEQYF
NA,NA,TRBV30,TRBJ2-1,TGTGCCTGGAGGGGGAGTCGGAGGGCCTACAATGAGCAGTTCTTC,CAWRGSRRAYNEQFF
NA,NA,TRBV28,TRBJ1-6,TGTGCCAGCACCCGAGGGGGGTCTAATTCACCCCTCCACTTT,CASTRGGSNSPLHF
NA,NA,TRBV10-3,TRBJ1-1,TGTGCCATCACCTCCCAAGAGGGCACTGAAGCTTTCTTT,CAITSQEGTEAFF
NA,NA,TRBV7-3,TRBJ2-3,TGTGCCAGCAGCTTAATTGGACAGATGTTCACAGATACGCAGTATTTT,CASSLIGQMFTDTQYF
TRBD1,NA,TRBV6-2/TRBV6-3,TRBJ1-1,TGTGCCAGCAGTTATTTTAGGGGGCGCTTAGTGGACACTGAAGCTTTCTTT,CASSYFRGRLVDTEAFF
NA,NA,TRBV30,TRBJ1-6,TGTGCCTGGAGTGTAAAGGGTAACTATAATTCACCCCTCCACTTT,CAWSVKGNYNSPLHF
NA,NA,TRBV11-2,TRBJ1-6,TGTGCCAGCAGCTTGGGGACGGGTTCACCCCTCCACTTT,CASSLGTGSPLHF
NA,NA,TRBV19,TRBJ2-6,TGTGCCAGTAGTCTCTTGGACAGCTCTGGGGCCAACGTCCTGACTTTC,CASSLLDSSGANVLTF
NA,NA,TRBV5-1,TRBJ2-2,TGCGCCAGCAGCTTGGTAGCGCAAAACACCGGGGAGCTGTTTTTT,CASSLVAQNTGELFF
NA,NA,TRBV28,TRBJ2-7,TGTGCCAGCAGCTTCCCCGGGACCCTAGACGAGCAGTACTTC,CASSFPGTLDEQYF
NA,NA,TRBV19,TRBJ1-5,TGTGCCAGTAGTGGGGCGGTCAATCAGCCCCAGCATTTT,CASSGAVNQPQHF
TRBD1,NA,TRBV27,TRBJ2-1,TGTGCCAGCAGTTTACGGGACAGCCTCAATGAGCAGTTCTTC,CASSLRDSLNEQFF
NA,NA,TRBV6-4,TRBJ1-3,TGTGCCAGCAGTGACGGGCTACCTGGAAACACCATATATTTT,CASSDGLPGNTIYF
NA,NA,TRBV27,TRBJ2-3,TGTGCCAGCAGTTTAGAAGGAATGAGCACAGATACGCAGTATTTT,CASSLEGMSTDTQYF
NA,NA,TRBV7-2,TRBJ2-5,TGTGCCAGCAGCGACCCTGGGGCAGCCCAAGAGACCCAGTACTTC,CASSDPGAAQETQYF
NA,NA,TRBV7-2,TRBJ2-1,TGTGCCAGCAGCTTAGGGGGAGGACAGGTGTCCCCCTCAGGGGATGAGCAGTTCTTC,CASSLGGGQVSPSGDEQFF
TRBD1,NA,TRBV6-5,TRBJ2-7,TGTGCCAGCAGCGCAGGACAGGGGGAATTATACGAGCAGTACTTC,CASSAGQGELYEQYF
NA,NA,TRBV6-5,TRBJ1-2,TGTGCCAGCAGAGCGGACCGGAACAACTATGGCTACACCTTC,CASRADRNNYGYTF
NA,NA,TRBV28,TRBJ1-2,TGTGCCAGCAGTTTATTCAGGACGCAGCTCTATGGCTACACCTTC,CASSLFRTQLYGYTF
NA,NA,TRBV5-8,TRBJ2-3,TGTGCCAGCAGCTTGAAGGGTATTGATAGCACAGATACGCAGTATTTT,CASSLKGIDSTDTQYF
NA,NA,TRBV7-9,TRBJ2-3,TGTGCCAGCAGCCTCCCCGGCACAGATACGCAGTATTTT,CASSLPGTDTQYF
TRBD1,NA,TRBV19,TRBJ1-2,TGTGCCAGTGGACCAGGGGGTCCCTATGGCTACACCTTC,CASGPGGPYGYTF
NA,NA,TRBV18,TRBJ1-1,TGTGCCAGCTCACCCCCTGACAGAAACACTGAAGCTTTCTTT,CASSPPDRNTEAFF
NA,NA,TRBV3-1/TRBV3-2,TRBJ1-2,TGTGCCAGCAGCCAAAATAGGGGGGGAGGCTACACCTTC,CASSQNRGGGYTF
TRBD1,NA,TRBV4-1,TRBJ2-2,TGCGCCAGCAGCCAAGCACCCCAGGGGGCGCAAACCGGGGAGCTGTTTTTT,CASSQAPQGAQTGELFF
NA,NA,TRBV13,TRBJ2-3,TGTGCCAGCAGCTATGGACAGAGCACAGATACGCAGTATTTT,CASSYGQSTDTQYF